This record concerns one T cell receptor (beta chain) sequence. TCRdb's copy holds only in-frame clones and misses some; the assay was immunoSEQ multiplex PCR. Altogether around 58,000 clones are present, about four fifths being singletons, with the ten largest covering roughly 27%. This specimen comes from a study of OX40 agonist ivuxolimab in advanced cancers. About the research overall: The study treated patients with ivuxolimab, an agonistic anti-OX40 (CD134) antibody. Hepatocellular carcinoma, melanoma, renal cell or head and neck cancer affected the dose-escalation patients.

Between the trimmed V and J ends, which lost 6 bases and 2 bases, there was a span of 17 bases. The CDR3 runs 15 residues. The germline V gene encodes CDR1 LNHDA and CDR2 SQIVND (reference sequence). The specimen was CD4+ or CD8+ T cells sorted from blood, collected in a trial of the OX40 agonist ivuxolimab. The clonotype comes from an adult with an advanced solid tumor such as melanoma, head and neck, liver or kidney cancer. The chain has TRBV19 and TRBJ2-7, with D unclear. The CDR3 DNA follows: TGTGCCAGTAGCCCATGGCAAGGAAACCCCTACGAGCAGTACTTC. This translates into CASSPWQGNPYEQYF.